Listed below are T cell receptor beta chains from one sample, sequenced in a study of cytotoxic CD8 clonotypes in ibrutinib-treated CLL. The data were produced by immunoSEQ multiplex PCR, yet TCRdb's version contains in-frame clones alone and is incomplete. The data show 60,000 or so clones, approximately 62% seen once. This material consisted of PBMCs, taken after 12 months of ibrutinib treatment. The receptors derive from a human donor with chronic lymphocytic leukemia. CDR3s include the opening cysteine and the closing phenylalanine or tryptophan. Each record gives: CDR3 length, clone size, J gene, D gene, V gene, CDR3 protein, CDR3 DNA. D genes are given only for firm matches. Rows give clone size only sometimes, using once, few, many, or a class for an expanded clone.

cdr3_length: 13
clone_size: NA
j_call: TRBJ2-1
d_call: NA
v_call: TRBV10-3
cdr3_aa: CAISTGIDNEQFF
cdr3_nt: TGTGCCATCTCAACAGGTATAGACAATGAGCAGTTCTTC

cdr3_length: 13
clone_size: NA
j_call: TRBJ2-7
d_call: NA
v_call: TRBV7-9
cdr3_aa: CASSLGPVYEQYF
cdr3_nt: TGTGCCAGCAGCTTAGGCCCCGTCTACGAGCAGTACTTC

cdr3_length: 16
clone_size: NA
j_call: TRBJ2-1
d_call: NA
v_call: TRBV5-1
cdr3_aa: CASSLVGETPYNEQFF
cdr3_nt: TGCGCCAGCAGCTTGGTGGGCGAGACCCCCTACAATGAGCAGTTCTTC

cdr3_length: 15
clone_size: few
j_call: TRBJ2-6
d_call: NA
v_call: TRBV5-1
cdr3_aa: CASSWQGGGANVLTF
cdr3_nt: TGCGCCAGCAGCTGGCAGGGAGGTGGGGCCAACGTCCTGACTTTC

cdr3_length: 16
clone_size: NA
j_call: TRBJ2-2
d_call: TRBD2
v_call: TRBV6-5
cdr3_aa: CASSYSGGRDTGELFF
cdr3_nt: TGTGCCAGCAGTTACTCTGGCGGGAGGGATACCGGGGAGCTGTTTTTT

cdr3_length: 15
clone_size: once
j_call: TRBJ2-2
d_call: NA
v_call: TRBV28
cdr3_aa: CASSTYWGGTGELFF
cdr3_nt: TGTGCCAGCAGTACCTATTGGGGTGGAACCGGGGAGCTGTTTTTT

cdr3_length: 15
clone_size: NA
j_call: TRBJ2-3
d_call: NA
v_call: TRBV6-1
cdr3_aa: CASSEVGARGDTQYF
cdr3_nt: TGTGCCAGCAGTGAGGTGGGGGCGCGAGGAGATACGCAGTATTTT

cdr3_length: 14
clone_size: many
j_call: TRBJ2-2
d_call: TRBD1
v_call: TRBV14
cdr3_aa: CASSHDRGTGELFF
cdr3_nt: TGTGCCAGCAGCCATGACAGGGGCACCGGGGAGCTGTTTTTT

cdr3_length: 16
clone_size: NA
j_call: TRBJ2-7
d_call: TRBD1
v_call: TRBV6-4
cdr3_aa: CASSYLGTGAFHEQYF
cdr3_nt: TGTGCCAGCAGTTACTTAGGGACAGGGGCTTTCCACGAGCAGTACTTC

cdr3_length: 13
clone_size: few
j_call: TRBJ1-2
d_call: NA
v_call: TRBV5-6
cdr3_aa: CASSLGRNYGYTF
cdr3_nt: TGTGCCAGCAGCTTGGGTAGGAACTATGGCTACACCTTC

cdr3_length: 12
clone_size: few
j_call: TRBJ2-1
d_call: NA
v_call: TRBV7-2
cdr3_aa: CASSIGTRWQFF
cdr3_nt: TGTGCCAGCAGCATAGGGACGCGGTGGCAGTTCTTC

cdr3_length: 12
clone_size: NA
j_call: TRBJ2-7
d_call: TRBD1
v_call: TRBV29-1
cdr3_aa: CSVGTGVYEQYF
cdr3_nt: TGCAGCGTTGGGACAGGGGTCTACGAGCAGTACTTC

cdr3_length: 13
clone_size: many
j_call: TRBJ1-2
d_call: NA
v_call: TRBV28
cdr3_aa: CASSPPGHYGYTF
cdr3_nt: TGTGCCAGCAGTCCCCCGGGACACTATGGCTACACCTTC

cdr3_length: 16
clone_size: many
j_call: TRBJ2-1
d_call: TRBD2
v_call: TRBV5-1
cdr3_aa: CASSLVPSGGPGEQFF
cdr3_nt: TGCGCCAGCAGCTTGGTTCCTAGCGGGGGTCCAGGTGAGCAGTTCTTC

cdr3_length: 14
clone_size: few
j_call: TRBJ1-4
d_call: TRBD1
v_call: TRBV6-6
cdr3_aa: CASSYSRGPEKLFF
cdr3_nt: TGTGCCAGCAGTTACTCCAGGGGGCCTGAAAAACTGTTTTTT

cdr3_length: 13
clone_size: NA
j_call: TRBJ2-1
d_call: TRBD2
v_call: TRBV29-1
cdr3_aa: CSESGGDHNEQFF
cdr3_nt: TGCAGTGAATCGGGGGGGGACCACAATGAGCAGTTCTTC

cdr3_length: 13
clone_size: many
j_call: TRBJ1-5
d_call: NA
v_call: TRBV28
cdr3_aa: CASSLAPDQPQHF
cdr3_nt: TGTGCCAGCAGTCTCGCGCCCGATCAGCCCCAGCATTTT

cdr3_length: 15
clone_size: NA
j_call: TRBJ1-1
d_call: NA
v_call: TRBV5-4
cdr3_aa: CASSQPQGMNTEAFF
cdr3_nt: TGTGCCAGCAGCCAACCTCAGGGGATGAACACTGAAGCTTTCTTT

cdr3_length: 18
clone_size: few
j_call: TRBJ2-6
d_call: TRBD1
v_call: TRBV28
cdr3_aa: CASSLPGQGISGANVLTF
cdr3_nt: TGTGCCAGCAGCCTCCCGGGACAGGGCATCTCTGGGGCCAACGTCCTGACTTTC

cdr3_length: 14
clone_size: NA
j_call: TRBJ1-1
d_call: TRBD1
v_call: TRBV7-2
cdr3_aa: CASSLGTGNTEAFF
cdr3_nt: TGTGCCAGCAGCTTAGGGACAGGGAACACTGAAGCTTTCTTT

cdr3_length: 15
clone_size: few
j_call: TRBJ2-7
d_call: NA
v_call: TRBV10-3
cdr3_aa: CASSYSIVRDDEQYF
cdr3_nt: TGTGCCAGCAGTTACTCGATCGTTAGGGACGACGAGCAGTACTTC

cdr3_length: 16
clone_size: few
j_call: TRBJ2-5
d_call: NA
v_call: TRBV7-9
cdr3_aa: CASSFRQPLGGETQYF
cdr3_nt: TGTGCCAGCAGCTTTCGACAGCCTCTGGGGGGAGAGACCCAGTACTTC

cdr3_length: 14
clone_size: once
j_call: TRBJ2-7
d_call: NA
v_call: TRBV6-5
cdr3_aa: CASSLWGEGYEQYF
cdr3_nt: TGTGCCAGCAGCTTGTGGGGTGAGGGTTACGAGCAGTACTTC

cdr3_length: 16
clone_size: few
j_call: TRBJ2-1
d_call: TRBD2
v_call: TRBV2
cdr3_aa: CASISSRGGTYNEQFF
cdr3_nt: TGTGCCAGCATTTCGTCCCGGGGGGGCACCTACAATGAGCAGTTCTTC

cdr3_length: 14
clone_size: NA
j_call: TRBJ1-4
d_call: TRBD1
v_call: TRBV5-1
cdr3_aa: CASSQGQGNEKLFF
cdr3_nt: TGCGCCAGCAGCCAGGGACAGGGGAATGAAAAACTGTTTTTT

cdr3_length: 16
clone_size: NA
j_call: TRBJ2-7
d_call: NA
v_call: TRBV28
cdr3_aa: CASSPPFGTSAYEQYF
cdr3_nt: TGTGCCAGCAGCCCCCCTTTCGGAACCTCGGCCTACGAGCAGTACTTC

cdr3_length: 17
clone_size: few
j_call: TRBJ2-1
d_call: NA
v_call: TRBV28
cdr3_aa: CASSSMPGRPEGDEQFF
cdr3_nt: TGTGCCAGCAGTTCGATGCCGGGGCGGCCAGAGGGGGATGAGCAGTTCTTC

cdr3_length: 14
clone_size: NA
j_call: TRBJ2-5
d_call: NA
v_call: TRBV5-1
cdr3_aa: CASSSWGVTETQYF
cdr3_nt: TGCGCCAGCAGCTCTTGGGGGGTCACAGAGACCCAGTACTTC

cdr3_length: 13
clone_size: NA
j_call: TRBJ2-1
d_call: NA
v_call: TRBV27
cdr3_aa: CASSFILPTWQFF
cdr3_nt: TGTGCCAGCAGTTTTATCTTACCCACCTGGCAGTTCTTC

cdr3_length: 15
clone_size: NA
j_call: TRBJ2-7
d_call: NA
v_call: TRBV19
cdr3_aa: CASTPGTSKSYEQYF
cdr3_nt: TGTGCCAGTACCCCCGGGACATCTAAATCCTACGAGCAGTACTTC

cdr3_length: 16
clone_size: once
j_call: TRBJ2-7
d_call: TRBD2
v_call: TRBV28
cdr3_aa: CASSLLTGGLSYEQYF
cdr3_nt: TGTGCCAGCAGTCTCTTAACGGGAGGGCTCTCCTACGAGCAGTACTTC

cdr3_length: 14
clone_size: NA
j_call: TRBJ2-7
d_call: NA
v_call: TRBV4-1
cdr3_aa: CASSQDPASYEQYF
cdr3_nt: TGCGCCAGCAGCCAAGATCCAGCTTCCTACGAGCAGTACTTC

cdr3_length: 12
clone_size: NA
j_call: TRBJ2-7
d_call: NA
v_call: TRBV6-5
cdr3_aa: CASSRRGYEQYF
cdr3_nt: TGTGCCAGCAGTCGACGGGGCTACGAGCAGTACTTC

cdr3_length: 14
clone_size: NA
j_call: TRBJ2-1
d_call: NA
v_call: TRBV27
cdr3_aa: CANPRQDHRNEQFF
cdr3_nt: TGTGCCAACCCCAGACAGGATCACCGCAATGAGCAGTTCTTC

cdr3_length: 12
clone_size: NA
j_call: TRBJ2-1
d_call: TRBD2
v_call: TRBV29-1
cdr3_aa: CSGGLAYNEQFF
cdr3_nt: TGCAGCGGGGGACTAGCGTACAATGAGCAGTTCTTC

cdr3_length: 13
clone_size: NA
j_call: TRBJ1-5
d_call: NA
v_call: TRBV6-5
cdr3_aa: CASSFGQNQPQHF
cdr3_nt: TGTGCCAGCAGTTTCGGACAGAATCAGCCCCAGCATTTT

cdr3_length: 14
clone_size: NA
j_call: TRBJ1-1
d_call: NA
v_call: TRBV2
cdr3_aa: CASSPGLRNTEAFF
cdr3_nt: TGTGCCAGCAGTCCGGGACTCCGGAACACTGAAGCTTTCTTT

cdr3_length: 13
clone_size: few
j_call: TRBJ1-3
d_call: NA
v_call: TRBV5-1
cdr3_aa: CASSLSVGNTIYF
cdr3_nt: TGCGCCAGCAGCTTGTCTGTCGGAAACACCATATATTTT

cdr3_length: 16
clone_size: NA
j_call: TRBJ2-5
d_call: NA
v_call: TRBV7-9
cdr3_aa: CASSFFSIGVMETQYF
cdr3_nt: TGTGCCAGCAGCTTCTTCTCGATAGGAGTGATGGAGACCCAGTACTTC

cdr3_length: 14
clone_size: few
j_call: TRBJ2-1
d_call: NA
v_call: TRBV7-9
cdr3_aa: CASSLVPGNDEQFF
cdr3_nt: TGTGCCAGCAGCTTAGTCCCAGGGAACGATGAGCAGTTCTTC

cdr3_length: 12
clone_size: NA
j_call: TRBJ1-1
d_call: NA
v_call: TRBV18
cdr3_aa: CASSPINTEAFF
cdr3_nt: TGTGCCAGCTCACCGATTAACACTGAAGCTTTCTTT

cdr3_length: 13
clone_size: NA
j_call: TRBJ2-2
d_call: NA
v_call: TRBV6-1
cdr3_aa: CASGRRYDGELFF
cdr3_nt: TGTGCCAGCGGGAGGAGGTATGACGGGGAGCTGTTTTTT

cdr3_length: 16
clone_size: NA
j_call: TRBJ2-5
d_call: TRBD1
v_call: TRBV18
cdr3_aa: CASSPTGTGRGETQYF
cdr3_nt: TGTGCCAGCTCCCCGACAGGGACGGGTCGCGGAGAGACCCAGTACTTC

cdr3_length: 18
clone_size: few
j_call: TRBJ2-3
d_call: TRBD2
v_call: TRBV4-2
cdr3_aa: CASSQEGNGGGLTDTQYF
cdr3_nt: TGTGCCAGCAGCCAAGAGGGAAACGGCGGGGGGTTGACAGATACGCAGTATTTT

cdr3_length: 14
clone_size: NA
j_call: TRBJ1-4
d_call: TRBD1
v_call: TRBV2
cdr3_aa: CASSTNRGHEKLFF
cdr3_nt: TGTGCCAGCAGTACTAACAGGGGTCACGAAAAACTGTTTTTT

cdr3_length: 13
clone_size: NA
j_call: TRBJ2-5
d_call: TRBD1
v_call: TRBV5-1
cdr3_aa: CASSFSGTGTQYF
cdr3_nt: TGCGCCAGCAGCTTTTCCGGGACAGGGACCCAGTACTTC

cdr3_length: 14
clone_size: NA
j_call: TRBJ2-5
d_call: NA
v_call: TRBV27
cdr3_aa: CASSFGGSGETQYF
cdr3_nt: TGTGCCAGCAGTTTTGGGGGGTCCGGAGAGACCCAGTACTTC

cdr3_length: 17
clone_size: few
j_call: TRBJ2-5
d_call: TRBD2
v_call: TRBV9
cdr3_aa: CASSVVRKREGGETQYF
cdr3_nt: TGTGCCAGCAGCGTAGTCAGAAAGCGGGAGGGAGGAGAGACCCAGTACTTC

cdr3_length: 16
clone_size: NA
j_call: TRBJ1-6
d_call: NA
v_call: TRBV21-1
cdr3_aa: CASRQKRRAGAGPLHF
cdr3_nt: TGTGCCAGCAGGCAAAAGAGACGGGCAGGGGCAGGACCCCTCCACTTT

cdr3_length: 15
clone_size: once
j_call: TRBJ2-7
d_call: TRBD1
v_call: TRBV5-1
cdr3_aa: CASSGGDRGGYEQYF
cdr3_nt: TGCGCCAGCAGCGGCGGTGACAGGGGGGGCTACGAGCAGTACTTC

cdr3_length: 15
clone_size: NA
j_call: TRBJ2-2
d_call: NA
v_call: TRBV6-6
cdr3_aa: CASRAGHSNTGELFF
cdr3_nt: TGTGCCAGCCGGGCGGGACACTCGAACACCGGGGAGCTGTTTTTT